The following is a TCR beta chain sequence with its context. The data derive from a study of immune characterization of retroperitoneal liposarcoma. The length of the CDR3 is 14 residues. Trimming removed 6 bases at V and 4 bases at J, with 15 bases between. TCRdb reprocessed the PCR reads via MiXCR and lists one record per CDR3 protein. The table lists some 9,800 distinct CDR3 sequences, approximately 30% of them singletons. The sequenced material came from tumor tissue. The chain combines TRBV12-3 or TRBV12-4 with TRBJ2-5; D tentatively fits TRBD1 or TRBD2 (5 bases each). The receptor's source is a female donor with retroperitoneal liposarcoma. The CDR3 DNA sequence: TGTGCCAGCAGGTACTCAGGGACGGGAGAGACCCAGTACTTC. Residues: CASRYSGTGETQYF.